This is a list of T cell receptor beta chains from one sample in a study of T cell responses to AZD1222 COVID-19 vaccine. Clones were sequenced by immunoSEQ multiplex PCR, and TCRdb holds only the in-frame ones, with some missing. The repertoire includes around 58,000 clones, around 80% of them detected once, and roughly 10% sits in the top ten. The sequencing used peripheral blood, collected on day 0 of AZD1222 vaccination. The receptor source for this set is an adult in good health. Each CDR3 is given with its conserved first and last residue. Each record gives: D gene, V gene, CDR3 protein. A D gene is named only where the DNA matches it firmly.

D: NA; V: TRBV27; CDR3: CASSLWGLSNQPQHF
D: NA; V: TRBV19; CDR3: CASSVSGTENTEAFF
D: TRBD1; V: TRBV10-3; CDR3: CAISLKTGSTEAFF
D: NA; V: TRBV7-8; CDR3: CASSFRTGTYEQYF
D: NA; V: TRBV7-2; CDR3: CASSLVQGGGYEQYF
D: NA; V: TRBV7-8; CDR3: CASSAQVGTRNTEAFF
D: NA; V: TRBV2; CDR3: CAILRGPRNSPLHF
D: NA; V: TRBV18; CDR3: CASSPTDILGNEQFF
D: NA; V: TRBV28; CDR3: CASGPGATLRQETQYF
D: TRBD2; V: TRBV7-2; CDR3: CASSLSGGRQETQYF
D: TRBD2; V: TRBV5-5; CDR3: CASSLAGGGYNEQFF
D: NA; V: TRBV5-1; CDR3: CASSLGDQVYDGYTF
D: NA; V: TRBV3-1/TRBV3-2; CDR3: CASSEGPFSYNEQFF
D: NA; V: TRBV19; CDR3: CASRSRDNNQPQHF
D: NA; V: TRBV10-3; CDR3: CAISDPRGQETQYF
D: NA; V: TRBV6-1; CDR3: CASSEALTNSPLHF
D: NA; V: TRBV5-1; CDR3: CASSTGLSSYEQYF
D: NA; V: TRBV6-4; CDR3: CASSGQAGDTQYF
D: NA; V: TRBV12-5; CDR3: CASAPGGSSNQPQHF
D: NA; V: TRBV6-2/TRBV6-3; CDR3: CASSSDRLSNQPQHF
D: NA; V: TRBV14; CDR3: CASSQDTGTNEQYF
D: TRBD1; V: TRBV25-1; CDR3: CASSISQGVGNYGYTF
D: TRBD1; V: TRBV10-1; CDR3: CASSPGTGGQPQHF
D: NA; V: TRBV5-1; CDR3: CASRFALRSSYNEQFF
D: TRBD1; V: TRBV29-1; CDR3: CSVTPGQGNYGYTF
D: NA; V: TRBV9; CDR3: CASSEGPRLYEQYF
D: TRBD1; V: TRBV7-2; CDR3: CASSYRTGGAPYGYTF
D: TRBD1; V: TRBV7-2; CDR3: CASSYNRGQPQHF